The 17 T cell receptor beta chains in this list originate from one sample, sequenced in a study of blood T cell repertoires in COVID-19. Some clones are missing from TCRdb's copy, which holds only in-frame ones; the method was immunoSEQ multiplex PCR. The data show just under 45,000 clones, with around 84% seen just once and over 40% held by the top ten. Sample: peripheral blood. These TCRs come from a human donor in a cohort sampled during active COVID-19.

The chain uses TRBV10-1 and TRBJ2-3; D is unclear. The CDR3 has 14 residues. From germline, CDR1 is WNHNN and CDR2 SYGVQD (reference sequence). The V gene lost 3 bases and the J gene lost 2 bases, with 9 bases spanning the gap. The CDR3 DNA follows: TGCGCCAGCAGTGACCAGTTGTACACAGATACGCAGTATTTT. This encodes CASSDQLYTDTQYF.

CDR3 sequence (DNA): TGTGCCAGCAGCTTAGCGCAGAACAGTTCACCCCTCCACTTT. This translates into CASSLAQNSSPLHF. V is TRBV7-2 and J is TRBJ1-6; D is ambiguous. Germline lookup yields CDR1 SGHTA and CDR2 FQGNSA. There are 14 residues in the CDR3. The germline V and J ends were trimmed by 0 bases and 9 bases, with 9 bases remaining between them.

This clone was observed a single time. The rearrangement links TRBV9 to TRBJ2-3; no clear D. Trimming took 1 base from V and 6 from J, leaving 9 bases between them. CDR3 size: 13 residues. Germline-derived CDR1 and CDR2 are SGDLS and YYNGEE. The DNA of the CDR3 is TGTGCCAGCAGCGTAATGACTTCGGATACGCAGTATTTT. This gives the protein CASSVMTSDTQYF.

The CDR3 coding sequence is TGTGCCAGCATGAGGGTAGCGGGGGCGATAGATACGCAGTATTTT. As protein: CASMRVAGAIDTQYF. This chain uses TRBV6-6 with TRBJ2-3; 9 bases fit TRBD2. After removal of 7 bases from V and 5 bases from J, the junction contained 10 bases not matched to a gene. This CDR3 has 15 residues. Looked up from germline, CDR1 is MNHNY and CDR2 is SVGAGI (reference sequence).

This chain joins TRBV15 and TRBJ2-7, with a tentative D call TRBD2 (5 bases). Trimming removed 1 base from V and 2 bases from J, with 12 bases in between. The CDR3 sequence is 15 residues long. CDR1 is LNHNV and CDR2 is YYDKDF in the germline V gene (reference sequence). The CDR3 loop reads CATSRGGYSPYEQYV. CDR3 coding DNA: TGTGCCACCAGCAGAGGCGGGTATTCCCCCTACGAGCAGTACGTC.

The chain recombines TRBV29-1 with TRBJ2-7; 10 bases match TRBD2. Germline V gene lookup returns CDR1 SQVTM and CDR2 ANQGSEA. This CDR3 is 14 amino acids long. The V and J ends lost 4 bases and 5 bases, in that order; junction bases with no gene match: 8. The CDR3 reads CSVAVAGGPHEQYF. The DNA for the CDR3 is TGCAGCGTTGCGGTAGCGGGGGGCCCCCACGAGCAGTACTTC.

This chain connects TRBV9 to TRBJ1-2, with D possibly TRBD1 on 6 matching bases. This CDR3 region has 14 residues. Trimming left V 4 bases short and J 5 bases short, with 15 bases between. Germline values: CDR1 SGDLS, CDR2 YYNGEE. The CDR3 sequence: CASSPRDTVYGYTF. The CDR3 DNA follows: TGTGCCAGCAGCCCCCGGGACACGGTTTATGGCTACACCTTC.

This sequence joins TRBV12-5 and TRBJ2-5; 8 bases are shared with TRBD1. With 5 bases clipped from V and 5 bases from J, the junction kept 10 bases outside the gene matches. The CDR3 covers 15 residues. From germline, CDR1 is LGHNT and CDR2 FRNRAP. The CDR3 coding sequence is TGTGCTAGTGGTCGCGGACAGGGACGGGGGGAGACCCAGTACTTC. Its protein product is CASGRGQGRGETQYF.

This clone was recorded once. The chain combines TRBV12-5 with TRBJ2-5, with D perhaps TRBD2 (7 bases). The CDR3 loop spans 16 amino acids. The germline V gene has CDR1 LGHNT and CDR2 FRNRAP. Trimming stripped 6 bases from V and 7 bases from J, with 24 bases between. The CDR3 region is CASGSYAGGPPRTQYF. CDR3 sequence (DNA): TGTGCTAGTGGCTCTTACGCCGGGGGGCCCCCTCGGACCCAGTACTTC.

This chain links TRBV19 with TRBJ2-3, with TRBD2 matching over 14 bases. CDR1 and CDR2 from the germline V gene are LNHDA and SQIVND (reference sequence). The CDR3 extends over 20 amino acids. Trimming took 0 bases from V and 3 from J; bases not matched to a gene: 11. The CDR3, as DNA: TGTGCCAGTAGTATAGATGCGGGACTAGCGGGGGCCGTTTCTACAGATACGCAGTATTTT. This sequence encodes CASSIDAGLAGAVSTDTQYF.

CDR3 residues: CASSVAGADTQYF. CDR3 bases: TGTGCCAGCAGTGTAGCGGGGGCTGATACGCAGTATTTT. The V gene is TRBV6-1, the J gene TRBJ2-3, with TRBD2 matching 9 bases. The CDR3 has 13 amino acids. Trimming cost V 4 bases and J 6 bases; bases outside gene matches: 2. Germline CDR1 and CDR2: MNHNS and SASEGT.

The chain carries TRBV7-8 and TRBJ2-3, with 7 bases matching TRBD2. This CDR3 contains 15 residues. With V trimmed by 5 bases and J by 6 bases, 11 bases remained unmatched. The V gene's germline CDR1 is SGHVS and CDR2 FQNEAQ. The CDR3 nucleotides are TGTGCCAGCAGCGCGGCTATCGGGGGGACCGATACGCAGTATTTT. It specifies CASSAAIGGTDTQYF.

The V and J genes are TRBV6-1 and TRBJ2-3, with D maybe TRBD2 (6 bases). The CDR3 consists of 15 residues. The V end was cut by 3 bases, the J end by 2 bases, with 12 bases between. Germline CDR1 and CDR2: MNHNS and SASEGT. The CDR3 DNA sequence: TGTGCCAGCAGTGAGTCTCGGGAGATCACAGATACGCAGTATTTT. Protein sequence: CASSESREITDTQYF.

The CDR3, as DNA: TGTGCCAGTAGAGACCTTACAGGGTTCGCCTACGAGCAGTACTTC. This sequence encodes CASRDLTGFAYEQYF. The chain is built from TRBV19 and TRBJ2-7; D may be TRBD1 (6 bases). V shed 6 bases and J shed 2 bases, with 17 bases lying between them. The V gene's germline CDR1 is LNHDA and CDR2 SQIVND (reference sequence). This CDR3 comprises 15 residues.

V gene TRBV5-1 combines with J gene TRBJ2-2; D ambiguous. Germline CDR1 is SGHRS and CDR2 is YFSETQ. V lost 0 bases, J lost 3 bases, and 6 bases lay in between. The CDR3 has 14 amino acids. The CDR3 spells CASSLGQDTGELFF. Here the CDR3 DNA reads TGCGCCAGCAGCTTGGGGCAGGACACCGGGGAGCTGTTTTTT.

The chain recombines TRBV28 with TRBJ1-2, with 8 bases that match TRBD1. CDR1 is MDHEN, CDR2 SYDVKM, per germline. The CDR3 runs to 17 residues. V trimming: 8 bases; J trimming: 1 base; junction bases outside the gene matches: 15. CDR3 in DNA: TGTGCCAGCGCAGACGCGTACGGGACAGGACGTAACTATGGCTACACCTTC. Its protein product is CASADAYGTGRNYGYTF.

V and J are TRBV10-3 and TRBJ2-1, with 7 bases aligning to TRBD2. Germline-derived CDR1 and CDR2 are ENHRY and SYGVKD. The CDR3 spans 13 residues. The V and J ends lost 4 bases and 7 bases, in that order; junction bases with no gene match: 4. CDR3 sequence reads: CAISAWEGNEQFF. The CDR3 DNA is TGTGCCATCAGTGCATGGGAGGGAAATGAGCAGTTCTTC.